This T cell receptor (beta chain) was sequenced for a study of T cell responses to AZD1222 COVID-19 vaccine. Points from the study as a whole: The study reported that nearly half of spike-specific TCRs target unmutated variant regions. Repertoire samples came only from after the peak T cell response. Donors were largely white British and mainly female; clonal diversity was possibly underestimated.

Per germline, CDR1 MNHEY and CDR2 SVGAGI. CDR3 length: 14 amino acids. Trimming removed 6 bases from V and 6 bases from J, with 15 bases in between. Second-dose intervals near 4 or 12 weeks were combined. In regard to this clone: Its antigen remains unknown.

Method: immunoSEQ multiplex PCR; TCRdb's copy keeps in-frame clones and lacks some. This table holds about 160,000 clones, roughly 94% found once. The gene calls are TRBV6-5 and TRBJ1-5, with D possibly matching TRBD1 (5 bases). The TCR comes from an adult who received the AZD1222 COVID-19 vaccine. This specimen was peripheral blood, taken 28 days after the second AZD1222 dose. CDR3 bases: TGTGCCAGCAGCTCGACAGTAAGTGGTCAGCCCCAGCATTTT. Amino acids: CASSSTVSGQPQHF.